The rows below give T cell receptor beta chains drawn from one sample of a study of cytomegalovirus exposure and HLA in healthy donors. Sequenced by immunoSEQ multiplex PCR; TCRdb stores in-frame clones only, minus some. In the table there are 110,000 to 150,000 clones, roughly nine tenths of which are singletons. The sequencing input was PBMCs. The receptors come from a woman under 30 in good health and CMV-seropositive. CDR3s include the opening cysteine and the closing phenylalanine or tryptophan. A D gene is named only where the DNA matches it firmly. Clone size is not always given. Where it is, it says once, few, many or a class for expanded clones.

V gene,J gene,clone size,D gene,CDR3 protein,CDR3 DNA
TRBV11-3,TRBJ2-7,.,.,CASSLDRAQGRELRSYEQYF,TGTGCCAGCAGCTTAGATCGGGCACAGGGGCGGGAATTAAGATCCTACGAGCAGTACTTC
TRBV27,TRBJ2-7,.,.,CASSFGYEQYF,TGTGCCAGCAGTTTCGGCTACGAGCAGTACTTC
TRBV6-5,TRBJ1-5,.,.,CASRQNQPQHF,TGTGCCAGCAGACAGAATCAGCCCCAGCATTTT
TRBV6-5,TRBJ1-1,.,.,CASSQPGNTEAFF,TGTGCCAGCAGTCAGCCGGGGAACACTGAAGCTTTCTTT
TRBV6-5,TRBJ2-1,.,.,CASSSRTLQVGQFF,TGTGCCAGCAGTTCCCGTACCCTCCAAGTCGGGCAGTTCTTC
TRBV19,TRBJ2-2,few,TRBD1,CATRTGGATGELFF,TGTGCCACACGGACAGGGGGCGCGACCGGGGAGCTGTTTTTT
TRBV4-1,TRBJ1-1,.,.,CASSQDRGLMRQNTEAFF,TGCGCCAGCAGCCAAGATCGGGGTCTAATGAGACAGAACACTGAAGCTTTCTTT
TRBV28,TRBJ2-6,once,.,CASSLTGGAGANVLTF,TGTGCCAGCAGTTTGACTGGGGGGGCAGGGGCCAACGTCCTGACTTTC
TRBV5-1,TRBJ2-3,.,.,CASSLGVTSSTDTQYF,TGCGCCAGCAGCTTGGGTGTGACTAGTAGCACAGATACGCAGTATTTT
TRBV4-1,TRBJ2-7,.,.,CASSHRGGSYEQYF,TGCGCCAGCAGCCACAGGGGTGGTTCCTACGAGCAGTACTTC
TRBV19,TRBJ2-2,.,.,CASSILQGVNTGELFF,TGTGCCAGTAGTATATTACAGGGAGTGAACACCGGGGAGCTGTTTTTT
TRBV30,TRBJ2-7,many,.,CAWNPGQSYEQYF,TGTGCCTGGAACCCCGGACAGTCCTACGAGCAGTACTTC
TRBV6-5,TRBJ2-7,.,TRBD2,CASTPGLARYEQYF,TGTGCCAGCACTCCGGGACTAGCAAGGTACGAGCAGTACTTC
TRBV6-1,TRBJ2-7,.,TRBD1,CASSGVQHLPPGQGEYEQYF,TGTGCCAGCAGTGGCGTTCAACACCTTCCACCGGGACAGGGGGAGTACGAGCAGTACTTC
TRBV28,TRBJ1-2,once,.,CASSWSQVNYGYTF,TGTGCCAGCAGTTGGTCACAGGTTAACTATGGCTACACCTTC
TRBV10-3,TRBJ1-5,.,.,CAISERVEGDQPQHF,TGTGCCATCAGTGAGAGGGTCGAGGGAGATCAGCCCCAGCATTTT
TRBV28,TRBJ2-7,.,.,CASSLSSGATYEQYF,TGTGCCAGCAGTTTAAGTTCCGGAGCGACCTACGAGCAGTACTTC
TRBV19,TRBJ2-1,.,.,CASSIASLAYNEQFF,TGTGCCAGTAGTATAGCCAGCCTAGCCTACAATGAGCAGTTCTTC
TRBV6-5,TRBJ1-1,.,.,CASSYVRQLNTEAFF,TGTGCCAGCAGTTACGTCCGACAGTTGAACACTGAAGCTTTCTTT
TRBV5-4,TRBJ1-6,.,.,CASSKRFKGGYNSPLHF,TGTGCCAGCAGCAAGAGATTCAAGGGCGGGTATAATTCACCCCTCCACTTT
TRBV5-4,TRBJ2-2,.,.,CASSWTGRAGELFF,TGTGCCAGCAGTTGGACAGGGAGGGCCGGGGAGCTGTTTTTT
TRBV10-2,TRBJ2-1,few,.,CASSEGGLGYNEQFF,TGCGCCAGCAGTGAGGGGGGCCTGGGGTACAATGAGCAGTTCTTC
TRBV7-6,TRBJ1-6,.,TRBD1,CASSLEAGGSNSPLHF,TGTGCCAGCAGCTTAGAAGCAGGGGGCTCGAATTCACCCCTCCACTTT
TRBV28,TRBJ1-6,.,TRBD1,CASRLDRALHF,TGTGCCAGCAGATTGGACAGGGCCCTCCACTTT
TRBV6-5,TRBJ1-4,few,TRBD1,CASSPDRGLEEKLFF,TGTGCCAGCAGCCCCGACAGGGGGTTAGAGGAAAAACTGTTTTTT
TRBV5-4,TRBJ1-6,.,.,CASSYRGGSPLHF,TGTGCCAGCAGCTATCGCGGTGGATCACCCCTCCACTTT
TRBV6-5,TRBJ1-5,.,.,CASSRGLGNQPQHF,TGTGCCAGCAGTCGGGGATTGGGCAATCAGCCCCAGCATTTT
TRBV29-1,TRBJ2-5,once,TRBD2,CSVLLAGKETQYF,TGCAGCGTACTTCTAGCGGGAAAAGAGACCCAGTACTTC
TRBV10-3,TRBJ1-1,.,.,CAISAQVNTEAFF,TGTGCCATCAGTGCACAGGTTAACACTGAAGCTTTCTTT
TRBV29-1,TRBJ1-5,.,TRBD1,CSVGQGSNQPQHF,TGCAGCGTTGGACAGGGTTCTAATCAGCCCCAGCATTTT
TRBV19,TRBJ1-3,once,.,CASSAVSGNTIYF,TGTGCCAGTAGTGCGGTCTCTGGAAACACCATATATTTT
TRBV6-5,TRBJ1-4,.,TRBD1,CASRQQGGREKLFF,TGTGCCAGCAGACAACAGGGGGGGCGTGAAAAACTGTTTTTT
TRBV19,TRBJ2-5,.,.,CASKSTSSRQETQYF,TGTGCCAGTAAAAGTACTAGCAGCCGCCAAGAGACCCAGTACTTC
TRBV11-2,TRBJ1-2,.,.,CASSSFRASVVDYGYTF,TGTGCCAGCAGCTCCTTCAGGGCGTCGGTCGTGGACTATGGCTACACCTTC
TRBV5-1,TRBJ2-1,once,TRBD2,CASSLTTRAGEVSYNEQFF,TGCGCCAGCAGCTTGACCACCAGGGCGGGGGAGGTCTCCTACAATGAGCAGTTCTTC
TRBV20-1,TRBJ2-5,.,.,CSAPSVETQYF,TGCAGTGCCCCTTCGGTAGAGACCCAGTACTTC
TRBV6-5,TRBJ2-3,.,.,CASSYGSAGTQYF,TGTGCCAGCAGTTACGGTTCAGCAGGTACGCAGTATTTT
TRBV6-5,TRBJ2-2,.,TRBD2,CASTQGVAGGPLFF,TGTGCCAGCACCCAAGGGGTAGCGGGGGGGCCCCTGTTTTTT
TRBV5-1,TRBJ2-3,.,TRBD2,CASSQGLAGPSTDTQYF,TGCGCCAGCAGCCAAGGACTAGCGGGACCCAGCACAGATACGCAGTATTTT
TRBV9,TRBJ2-7,.,.,CASSVASGGEQYF,TGTGCCAGCAGCGTAGCTTCCGGGGGCGAGCAGTACTTC
TRBV6-4,TRBJ2-1,few,.,CASSPTGEIGEQFF,TGTGCCAGCAGTCCAACTGGAGAGATTGGTGAGCAGTTCTTC